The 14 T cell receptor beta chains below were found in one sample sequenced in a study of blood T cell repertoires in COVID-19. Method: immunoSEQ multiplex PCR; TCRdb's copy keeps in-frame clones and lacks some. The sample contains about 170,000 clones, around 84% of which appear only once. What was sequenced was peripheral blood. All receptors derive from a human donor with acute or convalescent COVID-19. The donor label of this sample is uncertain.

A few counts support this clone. CDR3 amino acids: CASSVGARRGLGYTF. The DNA for the CDR3 is TGTGCCAGCAGCGTAGGCGCCCGCAGGGGGCTCGGCTACACCTTC. The genes are TRBV9 and TRBJ1-2; TRBD1 agrees at 8 bases. In germline, CDR1 is SGDLS, CDR2 YYNGEE. Trimming cost V 0 bases and J 8 bases; bases outside gene matches: 9. This CDR3 comprises 15 residues.

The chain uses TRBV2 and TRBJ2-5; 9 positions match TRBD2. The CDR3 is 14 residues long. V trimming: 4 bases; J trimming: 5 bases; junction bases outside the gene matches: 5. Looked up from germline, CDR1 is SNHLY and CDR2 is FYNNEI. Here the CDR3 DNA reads TGTGCCAGCAGTGCTGGCGGGGGGGCGGAGACCCAGTACTTC. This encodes CASSAGGGAETQYF.

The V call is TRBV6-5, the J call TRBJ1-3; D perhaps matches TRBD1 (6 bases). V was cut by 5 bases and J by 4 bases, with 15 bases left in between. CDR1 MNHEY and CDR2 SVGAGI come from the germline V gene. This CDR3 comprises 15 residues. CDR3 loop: CASSRYRDSGNTIYF. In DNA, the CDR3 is TGTGCCAGCAGTCGGTACAGGGATTCAGGAAACACCATATATTTT.

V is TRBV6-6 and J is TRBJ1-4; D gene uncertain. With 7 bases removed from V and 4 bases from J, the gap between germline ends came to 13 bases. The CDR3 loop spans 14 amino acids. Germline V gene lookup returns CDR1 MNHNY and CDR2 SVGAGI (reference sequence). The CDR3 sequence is CASKEQTHNEKLFF. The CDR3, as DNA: TGTGCCAGCAAGGAACAGACCCATAATGAAAAACTGTTTTTT.

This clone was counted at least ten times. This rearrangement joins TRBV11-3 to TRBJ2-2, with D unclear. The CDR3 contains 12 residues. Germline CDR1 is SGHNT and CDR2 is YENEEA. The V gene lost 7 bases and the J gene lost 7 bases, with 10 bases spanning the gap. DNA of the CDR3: TGTGCCAGCACCTCGGCGGACGGGGAGCTGTTTTTT. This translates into CASTSADGELFF.

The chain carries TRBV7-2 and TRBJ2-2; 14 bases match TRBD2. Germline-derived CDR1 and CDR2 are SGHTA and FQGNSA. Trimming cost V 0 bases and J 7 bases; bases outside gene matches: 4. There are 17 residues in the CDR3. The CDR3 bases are TGTGCCAGCAGCTTAGCGACTAGCGGGGGGGCAGACGGGGAGCTGTTTTTT. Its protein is CASSLATSGGADGELFF.

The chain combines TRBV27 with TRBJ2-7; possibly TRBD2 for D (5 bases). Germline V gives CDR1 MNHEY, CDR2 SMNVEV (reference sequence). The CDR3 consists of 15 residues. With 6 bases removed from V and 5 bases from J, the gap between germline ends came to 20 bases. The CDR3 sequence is CASRIGRGRSNEQYF. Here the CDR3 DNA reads TGTGCCAGCAGAATCGGACGGGGAAGGAGTAACGAGCAGTACTTC.

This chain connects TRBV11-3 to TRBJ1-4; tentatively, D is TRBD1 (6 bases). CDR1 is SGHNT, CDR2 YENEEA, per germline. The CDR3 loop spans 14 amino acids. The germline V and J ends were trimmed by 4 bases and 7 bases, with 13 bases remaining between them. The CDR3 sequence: CASSSNVDSEKLFF. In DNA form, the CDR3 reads TGTGCCAGCAGCTCCAATGTGGACAGTGAAAAACTGTTTTTT.

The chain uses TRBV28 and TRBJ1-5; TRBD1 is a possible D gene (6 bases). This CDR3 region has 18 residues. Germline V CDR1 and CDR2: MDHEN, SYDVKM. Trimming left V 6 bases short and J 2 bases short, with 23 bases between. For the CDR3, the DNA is TGTGCCAGCAGCCGCATTAAACAGGGATGGGGTGGCAATCAGCCCCAGCATTTT. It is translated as CASSRIKQGWGGNQPQHF. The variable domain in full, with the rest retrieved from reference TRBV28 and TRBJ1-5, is DVKVTQSSRYLVKRTGEKVFLECVQDMDHENMFWYRQDPGLGLRLIYFSYDVKMKEKGDIPEGYSVSREKKERFSLILESASTNQTSMYLCASSRIKQGWGGNQPQHFGDGTRLSIL.

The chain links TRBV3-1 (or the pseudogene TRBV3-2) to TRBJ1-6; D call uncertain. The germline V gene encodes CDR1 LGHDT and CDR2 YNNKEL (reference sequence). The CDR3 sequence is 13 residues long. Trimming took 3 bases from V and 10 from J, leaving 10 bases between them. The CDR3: CASSQGPFSPLHF. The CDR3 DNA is TGTGCCAGCAGCCAGGGCCCCTTCTCACCCCTCCACTTT.

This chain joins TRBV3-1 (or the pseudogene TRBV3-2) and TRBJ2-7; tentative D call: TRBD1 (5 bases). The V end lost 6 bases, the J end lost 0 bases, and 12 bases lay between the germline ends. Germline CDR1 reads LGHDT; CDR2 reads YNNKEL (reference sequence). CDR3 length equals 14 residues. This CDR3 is CASRLTASSYEQYF. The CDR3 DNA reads TGTGCCAGCAGGCTGACAGCGAGCTCCTACGAGCAGTACTTC.

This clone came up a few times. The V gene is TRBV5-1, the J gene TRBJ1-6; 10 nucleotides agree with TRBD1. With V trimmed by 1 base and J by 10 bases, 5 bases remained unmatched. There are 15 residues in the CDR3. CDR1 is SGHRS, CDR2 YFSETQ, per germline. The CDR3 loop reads CASSLRVGQGSPLHF. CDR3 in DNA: TGCGCCAGCAGCTTGAGAGTGGGACAGGGGTCACCCCTCCACTTT.

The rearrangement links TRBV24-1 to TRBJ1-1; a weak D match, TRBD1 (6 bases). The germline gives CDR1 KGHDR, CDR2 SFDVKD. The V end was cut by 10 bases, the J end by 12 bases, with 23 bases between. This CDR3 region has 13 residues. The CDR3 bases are TGTGCCACAGTTGCTCCGGGGGGCGCGAGTACTTTCTTT. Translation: CATVAPGGASTFF.

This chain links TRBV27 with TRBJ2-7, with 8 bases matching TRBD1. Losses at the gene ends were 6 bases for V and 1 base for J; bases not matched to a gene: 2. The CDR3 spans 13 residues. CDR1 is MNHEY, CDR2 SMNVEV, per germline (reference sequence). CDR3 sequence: CASRRDRSYEQYF. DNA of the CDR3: TGTGCCAGCAGAAGGGACAGGTCCTACGAGCAGTACTTC.